This T cell receptor beta chain was captured in a study of blood T cell repertoires in COVID-19. Study at large: Sites across the United States, Italy and Spain contributed samples from acute and convalescent COVID-19. The cDNA or gDNA used as material had been derived from T cells, B-cell-depleted T cells, or PBMCs.

Original handling: Quantification of nucleated cells was approximated via reference gene primer amplification. TCRdb's copy holds only in-frame clones and misses some; the assay was immunoSEQ multiplex PCR. The V and J calls and clone size come from that table; D and trimming were worked out from the DNA. The sample holds 210,000 or so clones; around nine tenths are singletons and the top ten take about 12%. This CDR3 contains 14 residues. Trimming removed 0 bases from V and 4 bases from J; junction bases left unmatched: 4. CDR1 is SGHDT and CDR2 is YYEEEE in the germline V gene. What was sequenced was peripheral blood. This clonotype was sampled from a woman younger than 30 who had recovered from COVID-19. V usage is TRBV5-6 and J usage is TRBJ2-7; 7 bases are shared with TRBD2. The CDR3: CASSLGGSMYEQYF. CDR3 bases: TGTGCCAGCAGCTTGGGCGGGAGCATGTACGAGCAGTACTTC. The full variable domain, completed using reference TRBV5-6 and TRBJ2-7, is DAGVTQSPTHLIKTRGQQVTLRCSPKSGHDTVSWYQQALGQGPQFIFQYYEEEERQRGNFPDRFSGHQFPNYSSELNVNALLLGDSALYLCASSLGGSMYEQYFGPGTRLTVT.